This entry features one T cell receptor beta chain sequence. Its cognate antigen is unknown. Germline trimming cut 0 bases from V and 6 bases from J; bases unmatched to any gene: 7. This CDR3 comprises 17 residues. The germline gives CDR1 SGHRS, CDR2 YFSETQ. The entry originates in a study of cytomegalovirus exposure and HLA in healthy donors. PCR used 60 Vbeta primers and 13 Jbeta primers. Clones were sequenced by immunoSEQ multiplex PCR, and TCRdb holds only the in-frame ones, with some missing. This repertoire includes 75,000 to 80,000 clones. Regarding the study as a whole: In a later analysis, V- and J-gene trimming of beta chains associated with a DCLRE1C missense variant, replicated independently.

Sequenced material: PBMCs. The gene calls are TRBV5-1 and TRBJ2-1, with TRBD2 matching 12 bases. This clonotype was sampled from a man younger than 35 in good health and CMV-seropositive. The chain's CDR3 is CASSLGLAGGLSNEQFF. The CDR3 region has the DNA TGCGCCAGCAGCTTGGGGCTAGCGGGGGGGCTTAGCAATGAGCAGTTCTTC.